This TCR beta chain was found in a study of human T cells and chemical hapten exposure. Study-level background: Slight differences in pooled library volume were the main source of varying TCR yields across samples.

Time point described: patch test 1, 2 weeks after DPC sensitization. Treatment in this sample: therapeutic diphenylcyclopropenone sensitization with weekly scalp DPC. TCRdb re-called the RACE reads through MiXCR, storing one row per CDR3 protein. Of some 180,000 distinct CDR3 sequences in the sample, approximately 20% were seen once. V lost 6 bases and J lost 10; bases outside the gene matches: 11. The germline V gene has CDR1 SGHAT and CDR2 FQNNGV. The length of the CDR3 is 16 residues. The chain uses TRBV11-2 and TRBJ2-1; TRBD2 aligns across 14 bases. The material was whole blood, obtained in connection with sensitization to the hapten diphenylcyclopropenone (DPC). This receptor was taken from a woman aged 45-60 years with alopecia areata. Some clones in this sample may be carry-over from other donors' samples. CDR3 residues: CASSRTSGRLGGEQFF. The CDR3, as DNA: TGTGCCAGCAGTAGGACTAGCGGGAGGCTAGGGGGAGAGCAGTTCTTC.